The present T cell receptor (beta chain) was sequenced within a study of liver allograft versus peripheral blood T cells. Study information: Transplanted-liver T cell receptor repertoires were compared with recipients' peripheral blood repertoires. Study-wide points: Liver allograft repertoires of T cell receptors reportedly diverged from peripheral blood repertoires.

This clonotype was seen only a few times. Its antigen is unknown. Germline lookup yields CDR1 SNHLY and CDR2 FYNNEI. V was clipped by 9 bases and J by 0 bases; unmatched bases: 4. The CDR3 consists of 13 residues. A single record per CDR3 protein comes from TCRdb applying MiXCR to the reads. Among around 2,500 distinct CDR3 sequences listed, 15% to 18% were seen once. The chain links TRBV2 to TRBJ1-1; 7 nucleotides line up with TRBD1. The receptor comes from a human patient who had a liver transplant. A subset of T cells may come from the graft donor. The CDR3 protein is CASQGGMNTEAFF. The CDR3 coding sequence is TGTGCCAGTCAGGGGGGGATGAACACTGAAGCTTTCTTT.